One sample yielded the 27 T cell receptor beta chains listed below, sequenced in a study of STAT3 mutations in large granular lymphocyte leukemia (dated 2019 in TCRdb). Broader findings and caveats from the paper: Every T-LGLL patient showed at least one immunodominant TCRbeta clonotype, and about half showed multiple immunodominant subclonotypes.

These TCRs are of unknown antigen specificity. Libraries were built with the immunoSEQ multiplex PCR assay. TCRdb limited this immuneACCESS table to in-frame rearrangements with V and J called. A share of clones is missing; checked studies link under half to unresolved V genes, and the rest is unexplained. Here the sample has under 15,000 clones; 88% occur a single time. Roughly 12% of the sample rests with the top ten. What was sequenced was PBMCs. The origin of the receptors is a human donor with T large granular lymphocyte leukemia. Some clones in this sample may be carry-over from other donors' samples.

Here the CDR3 reads CASSIRQGEQPQHF. CDR3 bases: TGTGCCAGTAGTATACGACAGGGAGAACAGCCCCAGCATTTT. This chain uses TRBV19 with TRBJ1-5; 7 bases are shared with TRBD1. With 2 bases clipped from V and 7 bases from J, the junction kept 5 bases outside the gene matches. CDR1 LNHDA and CDR2 SQIVND come from the germline V gene (reference sequence). There are 14 residues in the CDR3.

Here the CDR3 reads CASSSDRGHYEQYF. DNA for the CDR3: TGTGCCAGCAGCTCCGACAGGGGGCACTACGAGCAGTACTTC. The chain is built from TRBV11-2 and TRBJ2-7; 10 bases agree with TRBD1. The V gene end was trimmed by 4 bases and the J gene end by 3 bases; junction bases not matched to a gene: 3. The CDR3 is made up of 14 amino acids. The germline CDR1 and CDR2 sequences are SGHAT and FQNNGV.

The CDR3 sequence is CASSQTGGKARETQYF. The CDR3 DNA reads as TGCGCCAGCAGCCAGACGGGAGGGAAAGCAAGGGAGACCCAGTACTTC. The V call is TRBV4-3, the J call TRBJ2-5, with TRBD2 matching over 8 bases. Germline assignment: CDR1 LGHNA and CDR2 YSLEER. The CDR3 consists of 16 residues. Unmatched junction bases numbered 11, after V lost 3 bases and J lost 5 bases.

V is TRBV7-1 and J is TRBJ1-2; 7 bases align to TRBD1. TRBV7-1 is flagged as an ORF with uncertain function. The ends lost 4 bases at V and 6 bases at J; junction bases unmatched: 5. This CDR3 spans 13 amino acids. CDR3 in amino acids: CASSFDGTDGYTF. CDR3 nucleotide sequence: TGTGCCAGCAGCTTCGACGGGACAGATGGCTACACCTTC.

This chain joins TRBV9 and TRBJ2-5; D tentatively fits TRBD1 or TRBD2 (5 bases each). The ends were cut back, 6 bases at V and 5 bases at J, with 14 bases in the middle. The CDR3 totals 13 residues. Germline CDR1 SGDLS, CDR2 YYNGEE. This CDR3 is CASNPGSGETQYF. The CDR3 DNA is TGTGCCAGCAATCCAGGGTCGGGGGAGACCCAGTACTTC.

V is TRBV28 and J is TRBJ1-5, with D maybe TRBD1 (5 bases). This CDR3 region has 14 residues. The V and J ends lost 3 bases and 3 bases respectively, with 9 bases between them. Germline V CDR1 and CDR2: MDHEN, SYDVKM. The CDR3 bases are TGTGCCAGCAGTTTGGGGGGGATCAATCAGCCCCAGCATTTT. It yields the protein CASSLGGINQPQHF.

The rearrangement uses TRBV2 and TRBJ2-2; D possibly matches TRBD1 or TRBD2 (5 bases each). Germline V gene lookup returns CDR1 SNHLY and CDR2 FYNNEI. Deletions cut 4 bases from V and 4 bases from J, with 13 bases between. The length of the CDR3 is 15 residues. CDR3 nucleotide sequence: TGTGCCAGCAGTGTCGAAGGGGACCTCACCGGGGAGCTGTTTTTT. Protein product: CASSVEGDLTGELFF.

The CDR3 nucleotides read TGTGCCAGCAGTGTGACTAGCGGGAGCACAGATACGCAGTATTTT. Its translation is CASSVTSGSTDTQYF. The V and J genes are TRBV25-1 and TRBJ2-3; 10 bases are shared with TRBD2. This CDR3 has 15 residues. Trimming removed 4 bases from V and 0 bases from J; junction bases left unmatched: 1. Germline V gene data show CDR1 as MGHDK and CDR2 as SYGVNS.

The genes are TRBV7-8 and TRBJ1-5; weak D call: TRBD1 (5 bases). The germline gives CDR1 SGHVS, CDR2 FQNEAQ. The CDR3 has 13 amino acids. V was trimmed by 1 base and J by 5 bases, leaving 6 bases between them. CDR3 nucleotides: TGTGCCAGCAGCTTAGGCAGGGATCAGCCCCAGCATTTT. Protein: CASSLGRDQPQHF.

The chain couples TRBV4-3 to TRBJ2-5; D call uncertain. This CDR3 is 15 amino acids long. CDR1 and CDR2 (germline): LGHNA, YSLEER. Trimming took 0 bases from V and 2 from J, leaving 10 bases between them. CDR3 region: CASSQDYYVQETQYF. The DNA of the CDR3 is TGCGCCAGCAGCCAAGATTATTACGTACAAGAGACCCAGTACTTC.

This clone was observed a few times. V gene TRBV4-1 combines with J gene TRBJ1-4, with D possibly matching TRBD1 (5 bases). Germline V gene data show CDR1 as MGHRA and CDR2 as YSYEKL. V lost 1 base, J lost 5 bases, and 11 bases lay in between. There are 15 residues in the CDR3. CDR3 bases: TGCGCCAGCAGCCAAGTTCGAACAGGAAATGAAAAACTGTTTTTT. Translating gives CASSQVRTGNEKLFF.

The rearrangement uses TRBV7-9 and TRBJ2-7, with a weak D call TRBD2 (6 bases). The CDR3 spans 13 residues. The germline gives CDR1 SEHNR, CDR2 FQNEAQ (reference sequence). V shed 5 bases and J shed 0 bases, with 8 bases lying between them. CDR3 nucleotide sequence: TGTGCCAGCAGCCCGGGGGTCTCCTACGAGCAGTACTTC. The encoded protein is CASSPGVSYEQYF.

Remarks on this clone: A junction end diverges from the germline sequence, so it may reflect a read error. CDR3 nucleotide sequence: TGTGCCAGCAGTTACTCGCCGGCGCTTAAAGACTGG. Protein product: CASSYSPALKDW. This chain joins TRBV6-6 and TRBJ2-3; D uncertain. This CDR3 contains 12 residues. Germline V gene data show CDR1 as MNHNY and CDR2 as SVGAGI (reference sequence).

The rearrangement joins TRBV11-2 to TRBJ1-3, with unresolved D. Germline V gives CDR1 SGHAT, CDR2 FQNNGV. V gave up 2 bases and J gave up 0 bases, with 5 bases separating them. There are 14 residues in the CDR3. The CDR3: CASSLTDSGNTIYF. The CDR3 nucleotides read TGTGCCAGCAGCTTAACTGACTCTGGAAACACCATATATTTT.

This chain links TRBV5-1 with TRBJ2-3, with D perhaps TRBD1 or TRBD2 (5 bases each). The CDR3 runs 18 residues. Looked up from germline, CDR1 is SGHRS and CDR2 is YFSETQ. Trimming left V 0 bases short and J 1 base short, with 18 bases between. The CDR3 loop reads CASSLGSNVGTGTDTQYF. In DNA form, the CDR3 reads TGCGCCAGCAGCTTGGGGTCCAATGTAGGGACGGGCACAGATACGCAGTATTTT.

This chain links TRBV11-2 with TRBJ2-3; D call uncertain. Trimming pared 3 bases from V and 3 bases from J, leaving 13 bases between. The germline V gene has CDR1 SGHAT and CDR2 FQNNGV. The CDR3 is 15 residues long. CDR3 sequence: CASSFNSLSTDTQYF. CDR3 in DNA: TGTGCCAGCAGCTTTAACAGTCTTTCAACAGATACGCAGTATTTT. Looking up the rest from reference TRBV11-2 and TRBJ2-3 gives the full variable domain: EAGVAQSPRYKIIEKRQSVAFWCNPISGHATLYWYQQILGQGPKLLIQFQNNGVVDDSQLPKDRFSAERLKGVDSTLKIQPAKLEDSAVYLCASSFNSLSTDTQYFGPGTRLTVL.

The J gene is TRBJ2-3, the V gene TRBV6-4, with 11 bases that match TRBD2. Losses at the gene ends were 5 bases for V and 5 bases for J; bases not matched to a gene: 6. Germline values: CDR1 MRHNA, CDR2 SNTAGT. This CDR3 spans 15 amino acids. In DNA, the CDR3 is TGTGCCAGCAGTAGAACCGGGACTAGCGGAGATACGCAGTATTTT. Protein sequence: CASSRTGTSGDTQYF.

The CDR3 nucleotides read TGTGCCAGCAGCCGAACAGGGGCAAAAGGAAACACCATATATTTT. Its translation: CASSRTGAKGNTIYF. This sequence joins TRBV7-9 and TRBJ1-3; TRBD1 aligns across 7 bases. Germline V CDR1 and CDR2: SEHNR, FQNEAQ (reference sequence). The trim removed 5 bases at V and 4 bases at J, leaving 8 bases unmatched. The CDR3 is made up of 15 amino acids.

This chain connects TRBV4-3 to TRBJ2-7; D is undetermined. This CDR3 is built from 14 residues. V was cut by 0 bases and J by 6 bases, with 12 bases left in between. CDR1 is LGHNA, CDR2 YSLEER, per germline. The CDR3: CASSQEVETSEQYF. In DNA, the CDR3 is TGCGCCAGCAGCCAAGAGGTGGAAACATCCGAGCAGTACTTC.

The chain has TRBV30 and TRBJ2-1; tentatively, D is TRBD1 (6 bases). Trimming took 3 bases from V and 4 from J, leaving 16 bases between them. Germline values: CDR1 GTSNPN, CDR2 SVGIG (reference sequence). The CDR3 length is 15 residues. The CDR3 DNA reads as TGTGCCTGGAGCCTCGATACAGGGTTTTACAATGAGCAGTTCTTC. It specifies CAWSLDTGFYNEQFF.

This clone showed up just a few times. The CDR3 DNA reads TGTGCCAGTATGAGTAGGACAGGGATCTACAATGAGCAGTTCTTC. Residues: CASMSRTGIYNEQFF. This chain connects TRBV19 to TRBJ2-1; 8 nucleotides align to TRBD1. Losses at the gene ends were 7 bases for V and 3 bases for J; bases not matched to a gene: 8. The CDR3 is 15 residues long. Looked up from germline, CDR1 is LNHDA and CDR2 is SQIVND (reference sequence).

The rearrangement uses TRBV6-1 and TRBJ2-1; D assignment may be TRBD1 or TRBD2 (5 bases each). V lost 9 bases and J 0 bases, leaving 15 bases between the germline ends. This CDR3 is 15 amino acids long. Germline values: CDR1 MNHNS, CDR2 SASEGT. The CDR3 DNA follows: TGTGCCAGTATACCGGGGCGGAGCTCCTACAATGAGCAGTTCTTC. It encodes CASIPGRSSYNEQFF.

The chain has TRBV7-9 and TRBJ2-1, with D tentatively TRBD2 (5 bases). The length of the CDR3 is 15 residues. Germline V lookup: CDR1 SEHNR, CDR2 FQNEAQ (reference sequence). V dropped 4 bases and J dropped 8 bases, with 18 bases sitting between them. Here the CDR3 reads CASSSWDLADDEQFF. DNA of the CDR3: TGTGCCAGCAGCTCATGGGATCTAGCTGACGATGAGCAGTTCTTC.

The gene calls are TRBV6-1 and TRBJ1-5; 8 nucleotides match TRBD1. CDR1 is MNHNS and CDR2 is SASEGT in the germline V gene. V dropped 2 bases and J dropped 4; count of bases not matched to a gene: 4. The CDR3 has 15 residues. The CDR3 spells CASSESWTGNQPQHF. Written as DNA, the CDR3 is TGTGCCAGCAGTGAAAGTTGGACAGGGAATCAGCCCCAGCATTTT.

The chain combines TRBV18 with TRBJ1-1, with a weak D call TRBD1 (5 bases). Between the trimmed V and J ends, which lost 4 bases and 2 bases, there was a span of 14 bases. The CDR3 loop spans 15 amino acids. CDR1 and CDR2 (germline): KGHSH, LQKENI. The CDR3 nucleotides are TGTGCCAGCTCACTACAGGTTTGGGGAAACACTGAAGCTTTCTTT. This translates into CASSLQVWGNTEAFF. The full variable domain, completed using reference TRBV18 and TRBJ1-1, is NAGVMQNPRHLVRRRGQEARLRCSPMKGHSHVYWYRQLPEEGLKFMVYLQKENIIDESGMPKERFSAEFPKEGPSILRIQQVVRGDSAAYFCASSLQVWGNTEAFFGQGTRLTVV.

The CDR3 sequence: CSVETGTPLGYTF. Written as DNA, the CDR3 is TGCAGCGTTGAGACAGGGACCCCCTTGGGGTACACCTTC. The rearrangement uses TRBV29-1 and TRBJ1-2; 7 bases match TRBD1. The CDR3 is made up of 13 amino acids. Germline lookup yields CDR1 SQVTM and CDR2 ANQGSEA. The V gene end was trimmed by 3 bases and the J gene end by 11 bases; junction bases not matched to a gene: 12.

The chain combines TRBV7-8 with TRBJ2-1, with 8 bases lining up with TRBD2. The CDR3 covers 15 residues. V lost 4 bases to trimming and J lost 10 bases; unmatched junction nucleotides: 12. The germline CDR1 and CDR2 sequences are SGHVS and FQNEAQ. The CDR3 sequence is CASSSRAGGPGEQFF. The CDR3 DNA reads TGTGCCAGCAGCTCGAGGGCGGGAGGACCGGGCGAGCAGTTCTTC.